Given below is one TCR beta chain in context. The repertoire was sequenced with immunoSEQ multiplex PCR; TCRdb's copy has only in-frame clones and lacks some. In the table there are under 75,000 clones, about 80% of which are singletons. The record originates from a study of early stage breast cancer tumors. CDR1 and CDR2 (germline): SGHTA, FQGNSA. V was clipped by 5 bases and J by 5 bases, with 15 bases between them. CDR3 length equals 15 residues. The material sequenced was blood. The chain has TRBV7-2 and TRBJ1-4, with D unclear. This sequence was found in a person aged 25 to 40 with breast cancer. DNA for the CDR3: TGTGCCAGCAGCACAACAGCGGATCCAAATGAAAAACTGTTTTTT. Encoded protein: CASSTTADPNEKLFF.